The 10 T cell receptor beta chains in this list originate from one sample, sequenced in a study of blood T cell repertoires in COVID-19. The table came from immunoSEQ multiplex PCR; TCRdb's copy has only in-frame clones and leaves some out. The sample gives 150,000 to 200,000 clones, approximately 86% of which show up once; roughly 8% is in the top ten. The source material was peripheral blood. These receptors originate from a man aged 60 to 69 with acute or convalescent COVID-19.

This clone occurred many times. The rearrangement joins TRBV27 to TRBJ2-3, with 9 positions matching TRBD1. The ends lost 10 bases at V and 1 base at J; junction bases unmatched: 6. CDR1 is MNHEY, CDR2 SMNVEV, per germline (reference sequence). The CDR3 consists of 14 residues. Here the CDR3 reads CAIGDRAGTDTQYF. CDR3 in DNA: TGTGCCATCGGGGACAGGGCGGGCACAGATACGCAGTATTTT.

This clone appeared a single time. The chain uses TRBV2 and TRBJ2-5; 7 nucleotides agree with TRBD2. CDR3 length equals 18 residues. Germline assignment: CDR1 SNHLY and CDR2 FYNNEI. V trimming: 7 bases; J trimming: 3 bases; junction bases outside the gene matches: 20. CDR3 sequence: CASTTSTKTSRGEETQYF. CDR3 sequence (DNA): TGTGCCAGCACCACTTCTACCAAGACTAGCCGGGGGGAAGAGACCCAGTACTTC.

The rearrangement joins TRBV7-8 to TRBJ2-2, with D perhaps matching TRBD2 (6 bases). The CDR3 runs to 17 residues. The ends were cut back, 4 bases at V and 1 base at J, with 16 bases in the middle. Germline V gives CDR1 SGHVS, CDR2 FQNEAQ. The CDR3, as DNA: TGTGCCAGCAGCTGGGCCGGGGCTAGCGAGAACACCGGGGAGCTGTTTTTT. Amino acid sequence: CASSWAGASENTGELFF.

This clone was picked up a small number of times. The chain has TRBV24-1 and TRBJ2-1; 7 nucleotides align to TRBD1. Germline assignment: CDR1 KGHDR and CDR2 SFDVKD. Losses at the gene ends were 12 bases for V and 6 bases for J; bases not matched to a gene: 16. The CDR3 consists of 15 residues. The chain's CDR3 is CAPPLTWAGGNEQFF. The CDR3 DNA sequence: TGTGCCCCCCCTTTAACATGGGCAGGGGGCAATGAGCAGTTCTTC.

The gene calls are TRBV6-1 and TRBJ1-4; 7 bases are shared with TRBD1. J lost 3 bases, V lost 1 base, and 2 bases had no gene match. Per the germline V gene, CDR1 is MNHNS and CDR2 is SASEGT. The CDR3 contains 15 residues. CDR3 bases: TGTGCCAGCAGTGAAGGGACAGGCTCTAATGAAAAACTGTTTTTT. Residues: CASSEGTGSNEKLFF.

V is TRBV5-5 and J is TRBJ1-2; 8 positions agree with TRBD1. Germline V lookup: CDR1 SGHKS, CDR2 YYEKEE (reference sequence). The CDR3 is 14 residues long. The junction had 4 bases not matched to a gene; V was cut back by 3 bases and J by 3 bases. The CDR3 sequence: CASSSRGLDYGYTF. CDR3 coding DNA: TGTGCCAGCAGCTCCAGGGGGCTCGACTATGGCTACACCTTC.

The chain links TRBV19 to TRBJ1-2; 8 nucleotides match TRBD1. The CDR3 runs 14 residues. Per germline, CDR1 LNHDA and CDR2 SQIVND (reference sequence). Trimming removed 5 bases from V and 4 bases from J; junction bases left unmatched: 6. The CDR3 DNA follows: TGTGCCAGTAGTGTCGTGACAGGGGTCTATGGCTACACCTTC. Encoded protein: CASSVVTGVYGYTF.

This clone was found a few times. V usage is TRBV7-6 and J usage is TRBJ1-3; 7 bases map to TRBD1. V lost 5 bases, J lost 0 bases, and 16 bases stayed unmatched. Germline-derived CDR1 and CDR2 are SGHVS and FNYEAQ. The CDR3 runs 19 residues. The CDR3 region has the DNA TGTGCCAGCAGCGGAAGGGGGGACAGTAGTCTTATCTCTGGAAACACCATATATTTT. Amino acid sequence: CASSGRGDSSLISGNTIYF.

This clone was seen only once. The chain has TRBV30 and TRBJ1-1; 7 bases line up with TRBD1. CDR1 is GTSNPN, CDR2 SVGIG, per germline (reference sequence). The CDR3 covers 13 residues. J gave up 4 bases and V 4 bases, and 6 bases lay outside the gene matches. CDR3 region: CAWTVAGGTEAFF. CDR3 DNA: TGTGCCTGGACAGTGGCAGGGGGCACTGAAGCTTTCTTT.

This clone showed up just once. CDR3: CASSYRSSTGELFF. CDR3 nucleotides: TGTGCCAGCAGTTACAGGAGTTCCACCGGGGAGCTGTTTTTT. The J gene is TRBJ2-2, the V gene TRBV6-5; D unresolved. The CDR3 covers 14 residues. Germline CDR1 and CDR2: MNHEY and SVGAGI. The ends were cut back, 2 bases at V and 4 bases at J, with 8 bases in the middle.